This section outlines one T cell receptor (beta chain) sequence together with its context. Sequencing used immunoSEQ multiplex PCR; TCRdb keeps in-frame clones, though not all of them. The sample includes about 200,000 clones, 89% seen only once; the top ten take approximately 8.2%. This record comes from a study of blood T cell repertoires in COVID-19. Study-wide context: Both acute and convalescent COVID-19 samples were obtained from the United States, Italy and Spain.

Cohort 3 donors were reported recovered after two negative PCRs, clearance, or symptom resolution. CDR3 length: 13 amino acids. The V end lost 3 bases, the J end lost 2 bases, and 8 bases lay between the germline ends. The germline V gene encodes CDR1 MDHEN and CDR2 SYDVKM. The chain links TRBV28 to TRBJ2-7; D ambiguous. The sequence was collected from a woman younger than 30 who had recovered from COVID-19. Sequencing was done on a sample of PBMCs or T cells enriched from blood (not recorded which). Here the CDR3 DNA reads TGTGCCAGCAGTTTCAGTATGACCTACGAGCAGTACTTC. Translated, it gives CASSFSMTYEQYF. The variable domain in full, completed from reference TRBV28 and TRBJ2-7, reads DVKVTQSSRYLVKRTGEKVFLECVQDMDHENMFWYRQDPGLGLRLIYFSYDVKMKEKGDIPEGYSVSREKKERFSLILESASTNQTSMYLCASSFSMTYEQYFGPGTRLTVT.